What follows are 16 T cell receptor beta chains derived from one specimen sequenced in a study of shared clonotypes between healthy human individuals. Profiling relied on immunoSEQ multiplex PCR, and the TCRdb table lists in-frame clones only, not all of them. The data show about 990,000 clones, more than 75% seen once. Input material: memory CD4+ T cells from PBMCs. Subset here: CD45RA-negative fraction. The receptors stem from a man aged 18-30 years in good health. Some clones in this sample may be carry-over from other donors' samples.

V gene TRBV5-1 combines with J gene TRBJ1-2; TRBD1 agrees at 9 bases. The V segment lost 4 bases and the J segment 4 bases; nucleotides outside the gene matches: 5. In germline, CDR1 is SGHRS, CDR2 YFSETQ. The CDR3 has 14 residues. The DNA for the CDR3 is TGCGCCAGCAGCGGGGGACAGGGTTCCTATGGCTACACCTTC. Protein: CASSGGQGSYGYTF. The full variable domain, in which reference TRBV5-1 and TRBJ1-2 provide the parts outside the CDR3, is KAGVTQTPRYLIKTRGQQVTLSCSPISGHRSVSWYQQTPGQGLQFLFEYFSETQRNKGNFPGRFSGRQFSNSRSEMNVSTLELGDSALYLCASSGGQGSYGYTFGSGTRLTVV.

This chain joins TRBV5-6 and TRBJ2-1, with D hard to call. In germline, CDR1 is SGHDT, CDR2 YYEEEE. The CDR3 has 15 amino acids. The ends were cut back, 0 bases at V and 9 bases at J, with 16 bases in the middle. The CDR3 protein is CASSLGLAGRIEQFF. In nucleotides, the CDR3 is TGTGCCAGCAGCTTGGGTCTCGCCGGAAGAATTGAGCAGTTCTTC.

The chain is built from TRBV6-1 and TRBJ1-2, with D perhaps matching TRBD1 (6 bases). The CDR3 has 15 residues. Germline values: CDR1 MNHNS, CDR2 SASEGT. The V end lost 1 base, the J end lost 2 bases, and 11 bases lay between the germline ends. The CDR3 coding sequence is TGTGCCAGCAGTGAAGTTCCGGGGGGCAACTATGGCTACACCTTC. Its translation is CASSEVPGGNYGYTF.

Notes on this clone: A much larger clone is a single base away; this may be a read error. The V and J genes are TRBV29-1 and TRBJ2-7; perhaps TRBD1 as D (6 bases). The CDR3 spans 14 residues. Germline values: CDR1 SQVTM, CDR2 ANQGSEA. CDR3 in amino acids: CSVSSGGRPYKQYF. CDR3 nucleotide sequence: TGCAGCGTTAGTAGTGGGGGCAGGCCCTACAAGCAGTACTTC.

V usage is TRBV12-5 and J usage is TRBJ1-1; 7 bases are a match to TRBD1. The germline gives CDR1 LGHNT, CDR2 FRNRAP. The CDR3 is 18 residues long. V lost 4 bases and J lost 4; bases outside the gene matches: 18. The CDR3 reads CASGSSQSQQGWGTEAFF. The CDR3, as DNA: TGTGCTAGTGGTTCGTCCCAGAGCCAACAGGGGTGGGGCACTGAAGCTTTCTTT. Combining the CDR3 with reference TRBV12-5 and TRBJ1-1 gives the whole variable domain DARVTQTPRHKVTEMGQEVTMRCQPILGHNTVFWYRQTMMQGLELLAYFRNRAPLDDSGMPKDRFSAEMPDATLATLKIQPSEPRDSAVYFCASGSSQSQQGWGTEAFFGQGTRLTVV.

The genes are TRBV7-3 and TRBJ2-4; D may correspond to TRBD1 or TRBD2 (6 bases each). This CDR3 comprises 15 residues. The germline CDR1 and CDR2 sequences are SGHTA and FQGTGA. The germline V and J ends were trimmed by 2 bases and 3 bases, with 11 bases remaining between them. CDR3 sequence (DNA): TGTGCCAGCAGCTTAGGGGGGCTAAGCAAAAACATTCAGTACTTC. It yields the protein CASSLGGLSKNIQYF.

The rearrangement links TRBV11-2 to TRBJ1-2; no firm D call. The CDR3 contains 13 residues. Germline loops: CDR1 SGHAT, CDR2 FQNNGV. V was shortened by 4 bases and J by 11 bases, with 17 bases between the two germline ends. The CDR3 bases are TGTGCCAGCAGCTCGAACCGTAAGGGTTTATACACCTTC. Its protein is CASSSNRKGLYTF.

The CDR3 spells CASSPTGGFNSYNEQFF. The CDR3 DNA reads as TGTGCCAGCAGCCCGACAGGGGGCTTCAACTCCTACAATGAGCAGTTCTTC. The chain has TRBV9 and TRBJ2-1; 10 nucleotides align to TRBD1. Germline V gene lookup returns CDR1 SGDLS and CDR2 YYNGEE. J gave up 0 bases and V 4 bases, and 7 bases lay outside the gene matches. The CDR3 covers 17 residues.

The chain joins TRBV30 to TRBJ1-5; D is ambiguous. This CDR3 region has 12 residues. Germline values: CDR1 GTSNPN, CDR2 SVGIG (reference sequence). V dropped 0 bases and J dropped 10 bases, with 10 bases sitting between them. The chain's CDR3 is CAWSVMRGPQHF. The CDR3 DNA follows: TGTGCCTGGAGTGTAATGCGTGGTCCCCAGCATTTT.

The chain is built from TRBV7-9 and TRBJ2-7; D not resolved. The CDR3 extends over 15 amino acids. Trimming took 1 base from V and 1 from J, leaving 11 bases between them. Germline V gene data show CDR1 as SEHNR and CDR2 as FQNEAQ (reference sequence). The CDR3 loop is CASSLVGQASYEQYF. CDR3 sequence (DNA): TGTGCCAGCAGCTTAGTCGGTCAGGCATCCTACGAGCAGTACTTC.

The chain couples TRBV2 to TRBJ2-7; 7 nucleotides line up with TRBD1. J was trimmed by 0 bases and V by 2 bases; bases with no gene match: 4. The V gene's germline CDR1 is SNHLY and CDR2 FYNNEI. This CDR3 spans 15 amino acids. CDR3 loop: CASSERGQSSYEQYF. CDR3 DNA sequence: TGTGCCAGCAGTGAACGGGGACAGAGCTCCTACGAGCAGTACTTC.

This clone appeared once. This sample includes further DNA sequences coding for the same CDR3. This rearrangement joins TRBV18 to TRBJ1-5; weak D call: TRBD1 (6 bases). The CDR3 spans 14 residues. V gave up 3 bases and J gave up 1 base, with 7 bases separating them. CDR1 KGHSH and CDR2 LQKENI come from the germline V gene. The CDR3, as DNA: TGTGCCAGCTCACCGGGACAAAGCAATCAGCCCCAGCATTTT. It is translated as CASSPGQSNQPQHF.

V gene TRBV28 combines with J gene TRBJ1-3; D gene ambiguous. Germline CDR1 MDHEN, CDR2 SYDVKM. This CDR3 comprises 16 residues. Between the trimmed V and J ends, which lost 2 bases and 0 bases, there was a span of 11 bases. The CDR3, as DNA: TGTGCCAGCAGTTTACAGAGCCCCTTCTCTGGAAACACCATATATTTT. Translating gives CASSLQSPFSGNTIYF.

The chain combines TRBV5-6 with TRBJ2-7; the D call may be TRBD1 or TRBD2 (6 bases each). The CDR3 runs to 15 residues. V shed 5 bases and J shed 0 bases, with 15 bases lying between them. Germline loops: CDR1 SGHDT, CDR2 YYEEEE. The CDR3 nucleotides read TGTGCCAGCAGACCCGGGGGCTCGAGCTCCTACGAGCAGTACTTC. Translated: CASRPGGSSSYEQYF.

The rearrangement joins TRBV7-9 to TRBJ2-5; no definite D call. V lost 7 bases, J lost 3 bases, and 9 bases lay in between. The CDR3 length is 12 residues. Germline lookup yields CDR1 SEHNR and CDR2 FQNEAQ (reference sequence). CDR3 region: CASNGWEETQYF. The DNA for the CDR3 is TGTGCCAGCAACGGTTGGGAAGAGACCCAGTACTTC. The variable domain in full, with the rest retrieved from reference TRBV7-9 and TRBJ2-5, is DTGVSQNPRHKITKRGQNVTFRCDPISEHNRLYWYRQTLGQGPEFLTYFQNEAQLEKSRLLSDRFSAERPKGSFSTLEIQRTEQGDSAMYLCASNGWEETQYFGPGTRLLVL.

The count of this clone is one. The chain links TRBV25-1 to TRBJ2-6, with D possibly being TRBD1 or TRBD2 (5 bases each). V was shortened by 6 bases and J by 0 bases, with 9 bases between the two germline ends. CDR1 and CDR2 from the germline V gene are MGHDK and SYGVNS. CDR3 length: 15 amino acids. The CDR3 DNA reads as TGTGCCAGCAGCGGGGCGAACTCTGGGGCCAACGTCCTGACTTTC. Residues: CASSGANSGANVLTF.